Presented here are 9 T cell receptor beta chains from one specimen sequenced in a study of blood T cell repertoires in COVID-19 (dated by TCRdb to 2020 to 2022). Library prep was done by the immunoSEQ multiplex PCR assay. TCRdb stores this immuneACCESS table with in-frame sequences only. Part of the clones is absent; in the studies checked, under half of the shortfall reflects unresolved V genes, and no reason is known for the rest. This sample has over 50,000 clones in its table, and more than 75% of those were observed once. The ten largest clones add up to 6% to 8.5% of the sample. Sequenced material: peripheral blood. These receptors were taken from a man aged 60 to 75 with acute or convalescent COVID-19.

The chain employs TRBV30 and TRBJ1-1, with D possibly TRBD1 on 5 matching bases. The CDR3 consists of 13 residues. V lost 4 bases, J lost 2 bases, and 11 bases lay in between. Germline CDR1 GTSNPN, CDR2 SVGIG (reference sequence). For the CDR3, the DNA is TGTGCCTGGATTGCACAGGTCAACACTGAAGCTTTCTTT. Translation: CAWIAQVNTEAFF.

The chain employs TRBV27 and TRBJ2-5, with 14 bases that match TRBD2. This CDR3 spans 16 amino acids. V lost 6 bases, J lost 2 bases, and 5 bases stayed unmatched. From germline, CDR1 is MNHEY and CDR2 SMNVEV (reference sequence). CDR3 in amino acids: CASRPRLAGGQETQYF. The CDR3 nucleotides are TGTGCCAGCAGACCCCGACTAGCGGGGGGGCAAGAGACCCAGTACTTC.

The chain links TRBV19 to TRBJ1-2, with TRBD1 as a possible D gene (5 bases). Germline CDR1 and CDR2: LNHDA and SQIVND (reference sequence). The germline V and J ends were trimmed by 7 bases and 6 bases, with 18 bases remaining between them. This CDR3 spans 14 amino acids. As DNA, the CDR3 is TGTGCCAGTACCCAACTGCAGGGTATCGATGGCTACACCTTC. This encodes CASTQLQGIDGYTF. Drawing the rest from reference TRBV19 and TRBJ1-2, the complete variable domain is DGGITQSPKYLFRKEGQNVTLSCEQNLNHDAMYWYRQDPGQGLRLIYYSQIVNDFQKGDIAEGYSVSREKKESFPLTVTSAQKNPTAFYLCASTQLQGIDGYTFGSGTRLTVV.

The V and J genes are TRBV2 and TRBJ1-5, with TRBD1 identical over 7 bases. CDR3 length: 15 residues. Germline CDR1 and CDR2: SNHLY and FYNNEI. The junction had 13 bases not matched to a gene; V was cut back by 9 bases and J by 5 bases. In DNA, the CDR3 is TGTGCCAGTCAACGATATGAGGGGGCCTATCAGCCCCAGCATTTT. This sequence encodes CASQRYEGAYQPQHF. Supplemented by reference TRBV2 and TRBJ1-5, the full variable domain reads EPEVTQTPSHQVTQMGQEVILRCVPISNHLYFYWYRQILGQKVEFLVSFYNNEISEKSEIFDDQFSVERPDGSNFTLKIRSTKLEDSAMYFCASQRYEGAYQPQHFGDGTRLSIL.

The chain carries TRBV4-2 and TRBJ1-2, with D perhaps matching TRBD1 (6 bases). Germline values: CDR1 LGHNA, CDR2 YNFKEQ. The V and J ends lost 0 bases and 8 bases respectively, with 16 bases between them. This CDR3 is built from 15 residues. This chain's CDR3 is CASSQETGAPGGYTF. The CDR3 DNA sequence: TGTGCCAGCAGCCAAGAGACAGGTGCACCGGGGGGCTACACCTTC.

The chain has TRBV2 and TRBJ1-1; D is possibly TRBD1 (5 bases). Trimming pared 4 bases from V and 1 base from J, leaving 13 bases between. Germline CDR1 reads SNHLY; CDR2 reads FYNNEI. The CDR3 has 15 residues. CDR3 amino acids: CASSAVRGSNTEAFF. CDR3 nucleotides: TGTGCCAGCAGTGCAGTTCGGGGGTCGAACACTGAAGCTTTCTTT.

The chain employs TRBV7-2 and TRBJ2-1, with 9 bases matching TRBD2. The V segment lost 5 bases and the J segment 8 bases; nucleotides outside the gene matches: 16. CDR1 is SGHTA, CDR2 FQGNSA, per germline. The CDR3 runs to 17 residues. The CDR3 DNA is TGTGCCAGCAGCGATTCCGGGACTAGCAGGCCCCAAGATGAGCAGTTCTTC. It is translated as CASSDSGTSRPQDEQFF.

The V call is TRBV29-1, the J call TRBJ2-1; 15 bases fit TRBD2. The CDR3 contains 16 residues. Germline-derived CDR1 and CDR2 are SQVTM and ANQGSEA. The V segment lost 5 bases and the J segment 9 bases; nucleotides outside the gene matches: 11. CDR3 DNA sequence: TGCAGCGTTTCGGGACTAGCGGGGGGCGCCGCAGGTGAGCAGTTCTTC. Its protein is CSVSGLAGGAAGEQFF.

This clone was counted a few times. CDR3 in DNA: TGTGCCAGCAGCTACTTACAGGGGTCCTATGGCTACACCTTC. It codes for CASSYLQGSYGYTF. The chain has TRBV3-1 (or the pseudogene TRBV3-2) and TRBJ1-2; TRBD1 aligns across 7 bases. The CDR3 extends over 14 amino acids. Per the germline V gene, CDR1 is LGHDT and CDR2 is YNNKEL (reference sequence). J was trimmed by 4 bases and V by 5 bases; bases with no gene match: 7.